This T cell receptor (beta chain) was sequenced during a study of spatial heterogeneity in lung cancer. Across the study: Sequence detection consistently recorded a greater number of beta-chain than alpha-chain sequences.

Germline loops: CDR1 MDHEN, CDR2 SYDVKM. V gave up 1 base and J gave up 0 bases, with 9 bases separating them. This CDR3 has 16 amino acids. This clonotype showed up many times. Every TCR cDNA molecule bore its own unique molecular identifier. TCRdb analysed the 5' RACE reads with MiXCR anew, one entry per CDR3 protein. This table has about 21,000 distinct CDR3 sequences, 3.5% to 5% appearing once. This sample's time point: sample taken at primary tumor resection. Unsorted tumor, nontumor lung tissue or cryopreserved PBMC supplied the whole RNA. The chain is built from TRBV28 and TRBJ2-2; D call uncertain. The sample was PBMCs, taken at surgery. This TCR was recovered from a male donor with early-stage non-small cell lung cancer. The DNA of the CDR3 is TGTGCCAGCAGTTTATTGGCAAGGGCGAACACCGGGGAGCTGTTTTTT. Protein product: CASSLLARANTGELFF. Full variable domain (outside the CDR3, taken from reference TRBV28 and TRBJ2-2): DVKVTQSSRYLVKRTGEKVFLECVQDMDHENMFWYRQDPGLGLRLIYFSYDVKMKEKGDIPEGYSVSREKKERFSLILESASTNQTSMYLCASSLLARANTGELFFGEGSRLTVL.